The TCR beta chain described here comes from a study of tumor-infiltrating lymphocytes in localized non-small cell lung cancer. Regarding this clone: Antigen: not known.

Sequenced by immunoSEQ multiplex PCR; TCRdb stores in-frame clones only, minus some. The data show 9,300 or so clones, about 80% seen once. Study-level results: Higher tumor T cell infiltration than in uninvolved lung was supported by TCRbeta sequencing.

The CDR3 contains 16 residues. The V end was cut by 5 bases, the J end by 2 bases, with 17 bases between. Per germline, CDR1 SGHAT and CDR2 FQDESV (reference sequence). The sample taken for sequencing was uninvolved lung tissue not adjacent to the tumor. The rearrangement uses TRBV11-1 and TRBJ2-3, with D tentatively TRBD2 (6 bases). This receptor was obtained from a human donor with non-small cell lung cancer. This chain's CDR3 is CASSPIRGLYTDTQYF. The CDR3 nucleotides are TGTGCCAGCAGCCCCATTCGGGGACTTTACACAGATACGCAGTATTTT.